These T cell receptor beta chains were read from a single sample in a study of early T cells in non-severe SARS-CoV-2 infection. Each CDR3 protein is one row after TCRdb ran MiXCR on the 5' RACE reads. The sample has 25,000 to 30,000 distinct CDR3 sequences, around 5.2% seen once. Sequenced material: whole blood. The receptor set was obtained from an adult who was a healthcare worker with PCR-confirmed SARS-CoV-2 infection or an uninfected control (not recorded which). Both conserved end residues are part of each CDR3. A D gene is named only where the DNA matches it firmly. For some rows the clone size is stated as once, few or many, or as a class when expanded; others skip it.

v_call,j_call,clone_size,d_call,cdr3_aa,cdr3_nt
TRBV29-1,TRBJ1-2,many,NA,CSVEERILGYGYTF,TGCAGCGTTGAGGAAAGAATTTTAGGCTATGGCTACACCTTC
TRBV6-5,TRBJ2-5,few,TRBD2,CASRRLAGGETQYF,TGTGCCAGCAGACGACTAGCGGGGGGAGAGACCCAGTACTTC
TRBV10-3,TRBJ2-1,many,NA,CAISEYYNEQFF,TGTGCCATCAGTGAGTACTACAATGAGCAGTTCTTC
TRBV7-8,TRBJ2-6,many,TRBD1,CASSSRTGPDVLTF,TGTGCCAGCAGCTCCAGGACAGGCCCTGACGTCCTGACTTTC
TRBV7-9,TRBJ1-2,few,NA,CASSLAGVGYTF,TGTGCCAGCAGCTTAGCAGGGGTAGGCTACACCTTC
TRBV7-9,TRBJ1-5,NA,TRBD1,CASSLQGAEQPQHF,TGTGCCAGCAGCCTCCAGGGGGCCGAGCAGCCCCAGCATTTT
TRBV29-1,TRBJ2-7,many,TRBD1,CSAGTGPYEQYF,TGCAGCGCTGGGACAGGACCTTACGAGCAGTACTTC
TRBV3-1,TRBJ2-6,few,NA,CASSPHVGSGANVLTF,TGTGCCAGCAGCCCCCACGTTGGCTCTGGGGCCAACGTCCTGACTTTC
TRBV20-1,TRBJ2-3,NA,NA,CSARDQLHRRGTDTQYF,TGCAGTGCTAGAGATCAGCTGCACCGCCGGGGCACAGATACGCAGTATTTT
TRBV4-1,TRBJ1-1,many,NA,CASSQDLWGASTEAFF,TGCGCCAGCAGCCAAGATCTTTGGGGGGCGAGCACTGAAGCTTTCTTT
TRBV20-1,TRBJ2-2,NA,TRBD2,CSVGSGGRNTGELFF,TGCAGTGTCGGTAGCGGGGGCCGGAACACCGGGGAGCTGTTTTTT
TRBV29-1,TRBJ1-1,many,NA,CSLRGGVLGTEAFF,TGCAGCCTTAGGGGTGGTGTACTGGGCACTGAAGCTTTCTTT
TRBV27,TRBJ2-1,many,NA,CASSNRHWHEQFF,TGTGCCAGCAGCAACAGACACTGGCATGAGCAGTTCTTC
TRBV29-1,TRBJ2-7,NA,NA,CSATLDEQYF,TGCAGCGCGACTTTAGACGAGCAGTACTTC
TRBV29-1,TRBJ1-2,many,NA,CSVISMDAGYTF,TGCAGCGTGATCAGTATGGACGCGGGCTACACCTTC
TRBV6-6,TRBJ1-1,many,NA,CASSLREGGAFF,TGTGCCAGCAGTCTCCGGGAGGGAGGAGCTTTCTTT
TRBV7-3,TRBJ2-2,many,TRBD1,CASSPSGTGDGELFF,TGTGCCAGCAGCCCAAGTGGGACAGGGGACGGGGAGCTGTTTTTT
TRBV7-6,TRBJ2-7,NA,TRBD2,CASSASGSYEQYF,TGTGCCAGCAGCGCTAGCGGGAGCTACGAGCAGTACTTC
TRBV18,TRBJ2-3,few,NA,CASSPFGGQLGATDTQYF,TGTGCCAGCTCACCATTCGGAGGTCAATTAGGGGCAACAGATACGCAGTATTTT
TRBV6-8,TRBJ2-2,few,NA,CASRATVNTGELFF,TGTGCCAGCAGGGCTACAGTGAACACCGGGGAGCTGTTTTTT
TRBV28,TRBJ1-1,many,NA,CASSTTTGFTEAFF,TGTGCCAGCAGTACCACCACAGGGTTCACTGAAGCTTTCTTT
TRBV10-1,TRBJ2-3,many,NA,CASSDRVRDTQYF,TGCGCCAGCAGTGACAGGGTGAGGGATACGCAGTATTTT
TRBV29-1,TRBJ1-1,many,NA,CSVIPLGEGVDTEAFF,TGCAGCGTCATACCTCTCGGAGAAGGGGTGGACACTGAAGCTTTCTTT
TRBV11-2,TRBJ2-5,many,NA,CASSLRETQYF,TGTGCCAGCAGCTTACGTGAGACCCAGTACTTC
TRBV6-1,TRBJ2-7,NA,NA,CASSAWVPREQYF,TGTGCCAGCAGTGCTTGGGTGCCCCGCGAGCAGTACTTC
TRBV11-3,TRBJ2-2,NA,NA,CASSLTVGTGELFF,TGTGCCAGCAGCTTAACAGTGGGCACCGGGGAGCTGTTTTTT
TRBV20-1,TRBJ2-7,many,TRBD1,CSAPTGGRRPAEQYF,TGCAGTGCACCCACAGGGGGCCGACGTCCCGCCGAGCAGTACTTC
TRBV9,TRBJ1-6,many,NA,CASSVDQGLTSPLHF,TGTGCCAGCAGCGTAGACCAGGGATTGACATCACCCCTCCACTTT
TRBV27,TRBJ2-1,NA,TRBD2,CASSLTLAGYNEQFF,TGTGCCAGCAGTTTGACCCTAGCGGGGTACAATGAGCAGTTCTTC
TRBV30,TRBJ2-7,many,TRBD2,CAWSGLAGGEQYF,TGTGCCTGGAGTGGACTAGCGGGAGGCGAGCAGTACTTC
TRBV4-1,TRBJ2-3,few,TRBD1,CASSQVGTAITDTQYF,TGCGCCAGCAGCCAAGTAGGGACAGCTATCACAGATACGCAGTATTTT
TRBV5-1,TRBJ2-5,NA,NA,CASAKEGGSETQYF,TGCGCCAGCGCAAAGGAGGGGGGTTCAGAGACCCAGTACTTC
TRBV20-1,TRBJ2-5,many,TRBD1,CSARGSGTGGKKETQYF,TGCAGTGCTAGAGGTTCCGGGACAGGGGGTAAGAAAGAGACCCAGTACTTC
TRBV6-1,TRBJ2-1,many,TRBD2,CASSETSGLRNEQFF,TGTGCCAGCAGTGAAACTAGCGGGTTGCGAAATGAGCAGTTCTTC
TRBV18,TRBJ2-1,many,TRBD2,CASSPAAGGPNEQFF,TGTGCCAGCTCACCAGCAGCGGGGGGGCCGAATGAGCAGTTCTTC
TRBV3-1,TRBJ1-1,many,NA,CASSQSRAYTEAFF,TGTGCCAGCAGCCAAAGTCGCGCATACACTGAAGCTTTCTTT
TRBV11-2,TRBJ2-3,many,TRBD2,CASSLGPGLAGSTDTQYF,TGTGCCAGCAGCTTGGGACCGGGACTAGCGGGGAGCACAGATACGCAGTATTTT
TRBV11-2,TRBJ2-6,many,TRBD1,CASSPTVGDSHPPGANVLTF,TGTGCCAGCAGCCCGACCGTAGGGGACAGTCATCCTCCTGGGGCCAACGTCCTGACTTTC
TRBV20-1,TRBJ2-2,NA,TRBD1,CSARGDSTNTGELFF,TGCAGTGCTAGAGGGGACAGCACGAACACCGGGGAGCTGTTTTTT
TRBV20-1,TRBJ2-7,NA,NA,CSARDHTTSGEEQYF,TGCAGTGCTAGAGATCACACTACCTCGGGGGAAGAGCAGTACTTC
TRBV7-3,TRBJ1-1,many,NA,CASSSDSLLEAFF,TGTGCCAGCAGCTCTGACAGCCTGTTGGAAGCTTTCTTT
TRBV7-3,TRBJ2-1,many,NA,CASSVGTANEQFF,TGTGCCAGCAGCGTCGGGACCGCTAATGAGCAGTTCTTC
TRBV29-1,TRBJ2-1,many,NA,CSVEVGWRATYNEQFF,TGCAGCGTTGAAGTCGGGTGGAGGGCCACCTACAATGAGCAGTTCTTC
TRBV3-1,TRBJ2-7,NA,NA,CASSQIQGNEQYF,TGTGCCAGCAGCCAAATACAGGGCAACGAGCAGTACTTC
TRBV3-1,TRBJ2-6,many,NA,CASSQEGTNVLTF,TGTGCCAGCAGCCAAGAAGGTACCAACGTCCTGACTTTC